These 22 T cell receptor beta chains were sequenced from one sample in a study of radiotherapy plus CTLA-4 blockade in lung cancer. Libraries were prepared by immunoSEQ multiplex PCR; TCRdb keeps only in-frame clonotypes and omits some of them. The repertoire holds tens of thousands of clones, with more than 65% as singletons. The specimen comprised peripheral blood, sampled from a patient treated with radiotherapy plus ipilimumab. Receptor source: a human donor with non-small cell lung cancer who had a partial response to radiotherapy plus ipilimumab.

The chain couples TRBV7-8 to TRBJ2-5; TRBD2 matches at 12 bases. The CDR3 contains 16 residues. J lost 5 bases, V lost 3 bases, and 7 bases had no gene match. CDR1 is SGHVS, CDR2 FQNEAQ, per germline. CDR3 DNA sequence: TGTGCCAGCAGCTTGAGACTAGCGGGGGTTGGGGAGACCCAGTACTTC. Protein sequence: CASSLRLAGVGETQYF.

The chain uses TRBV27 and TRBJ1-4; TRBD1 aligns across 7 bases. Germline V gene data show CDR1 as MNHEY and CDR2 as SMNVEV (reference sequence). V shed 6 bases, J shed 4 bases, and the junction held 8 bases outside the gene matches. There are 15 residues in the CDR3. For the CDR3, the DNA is TGTGCCAGCAGAGAAGGGGGCGCGGGTAATGAAAAACTGTTTTTT. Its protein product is CASREGGAGNEKLFF.

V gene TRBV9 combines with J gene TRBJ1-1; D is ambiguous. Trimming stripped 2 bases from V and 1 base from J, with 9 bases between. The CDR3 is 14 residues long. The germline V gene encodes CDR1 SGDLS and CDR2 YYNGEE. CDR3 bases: TGTGCCAGCAGCGTCCTAGTTTCGAACACTGAAGCTTTCTTT. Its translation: CASSVLVSNTEAFF.

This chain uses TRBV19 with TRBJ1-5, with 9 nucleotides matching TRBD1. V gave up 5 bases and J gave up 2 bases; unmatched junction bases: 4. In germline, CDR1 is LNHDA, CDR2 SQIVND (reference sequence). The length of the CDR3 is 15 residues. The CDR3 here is CASSDTGGGNQPQHF. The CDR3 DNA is TGTGCCAGTAGTGATACAGGGGGCGGCAATCAGCCCCAGCATTTT.

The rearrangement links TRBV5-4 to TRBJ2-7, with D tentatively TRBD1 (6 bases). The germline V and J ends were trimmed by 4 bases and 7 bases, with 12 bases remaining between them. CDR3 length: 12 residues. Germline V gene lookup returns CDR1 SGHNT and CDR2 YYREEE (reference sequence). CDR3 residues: CASSPNRGEQYF. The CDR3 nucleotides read TGTGCCAGCAGCCCGAATAGGGGGGAGCAGTACTTC.

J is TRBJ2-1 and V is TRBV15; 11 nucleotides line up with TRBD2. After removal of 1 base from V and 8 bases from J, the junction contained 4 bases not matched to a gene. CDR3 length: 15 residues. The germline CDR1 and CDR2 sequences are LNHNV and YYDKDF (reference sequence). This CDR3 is CATSRGPSGGYEQFF. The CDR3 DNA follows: TGTGCCACCAGCAGAGGTCCTAGCGGGGGGTATGAGCAGTTCTTC.

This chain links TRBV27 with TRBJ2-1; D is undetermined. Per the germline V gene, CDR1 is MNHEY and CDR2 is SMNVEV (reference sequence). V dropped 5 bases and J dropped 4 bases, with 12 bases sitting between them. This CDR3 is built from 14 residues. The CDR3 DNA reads TGTGCCAGCAGTCCTGAACAGCTATACAATGAGCAGTTCTTC. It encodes CASSPEQLYNEQFF.

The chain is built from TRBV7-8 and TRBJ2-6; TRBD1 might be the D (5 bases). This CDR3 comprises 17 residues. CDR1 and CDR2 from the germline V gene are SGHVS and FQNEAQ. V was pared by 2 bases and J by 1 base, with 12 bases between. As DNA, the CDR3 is TGTGCCAGCAGCTTACTACAGGCTATGTCTGGGGCCAACGTCCTGACTTTC. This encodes CASSLLQAMSGANVLTF.

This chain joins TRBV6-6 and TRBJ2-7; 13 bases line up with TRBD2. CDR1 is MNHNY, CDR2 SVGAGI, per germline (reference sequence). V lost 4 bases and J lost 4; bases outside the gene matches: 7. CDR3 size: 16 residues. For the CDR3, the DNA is TGTGCCAGCAGTTCCACGACTAGCGGGGGGAAATACGAGCAGTACTTC. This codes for CASSSTTSGGKYEQYF.

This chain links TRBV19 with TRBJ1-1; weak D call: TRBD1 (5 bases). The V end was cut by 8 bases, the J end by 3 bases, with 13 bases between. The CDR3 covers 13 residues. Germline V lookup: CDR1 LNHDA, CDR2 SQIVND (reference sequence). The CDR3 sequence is CASARGYHTEAFF. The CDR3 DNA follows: TGTGCCAGTGCCCGGGGGTATCACACTGAAGCTTTCTTT.

DNA for the CDR3: TGTGCCAGCACGGTGACGGGGGGCACTGAAGCTTTCTTT. Its translation is CASTVTGGTEAFF. This chain links TRBV27 with TRBJ1-1; maybe TRBD1 (5 bases). Trimming pared 7 bases from V and 4 bases from J, leaving 13 bases between. This CDR3 region has 13 residues. The germline CDR1 and CDR2 sequences are MNHEY and SMNVEV (reference sequence).

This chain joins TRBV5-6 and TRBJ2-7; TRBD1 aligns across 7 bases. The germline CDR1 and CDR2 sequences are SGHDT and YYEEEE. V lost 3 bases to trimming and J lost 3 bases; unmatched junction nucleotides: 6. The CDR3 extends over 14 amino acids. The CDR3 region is CASSYSGQDYEQYF. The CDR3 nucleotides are TGTGCCAGCAGCTATTCAGGACAGGACTACGAGCAGTACTTC.

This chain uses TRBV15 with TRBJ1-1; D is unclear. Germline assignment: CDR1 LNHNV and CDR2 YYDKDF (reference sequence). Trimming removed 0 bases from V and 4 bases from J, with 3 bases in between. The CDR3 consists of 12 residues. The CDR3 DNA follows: TGTGCCACCAGCAGAGATCTCACTGAAGCTTTCTTT. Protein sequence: CATSRDLTEAFF. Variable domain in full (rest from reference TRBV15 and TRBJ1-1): DAMVIQNPRYQVTQFGKPVTLSCSQTLNHNVMYWYQQKSSQAPKLLFHYYDKDFNNEADTPDNFQSRRPNTSFCFLDIRSPGLGDTAMYLCATSRDLTEAFFGQGTRLTVV.

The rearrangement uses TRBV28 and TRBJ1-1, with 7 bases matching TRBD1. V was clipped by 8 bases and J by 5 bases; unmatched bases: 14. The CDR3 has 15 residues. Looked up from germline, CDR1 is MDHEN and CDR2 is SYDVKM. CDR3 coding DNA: TGTGCCAGCGACGGAGGAGGGGGCCCAAATACTGAAGCTTTCTTT. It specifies CASDGGGGPNTEAFF.

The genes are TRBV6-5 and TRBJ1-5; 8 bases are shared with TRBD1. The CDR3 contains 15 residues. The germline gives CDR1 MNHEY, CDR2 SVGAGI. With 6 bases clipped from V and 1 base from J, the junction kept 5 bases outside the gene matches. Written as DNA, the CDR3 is TGTGCCAGCAGCGGACAGGGTGGAAGCAATCAGCCCCAGCATTTT. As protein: CASSGQGGSNQPQHF.

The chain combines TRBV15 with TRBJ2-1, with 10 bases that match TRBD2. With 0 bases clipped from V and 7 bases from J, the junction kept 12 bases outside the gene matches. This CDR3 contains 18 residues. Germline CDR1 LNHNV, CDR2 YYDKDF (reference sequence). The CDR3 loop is CATSREQVTAGGMNEQFF. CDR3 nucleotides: TGTGCCACCAGCAGAGAACAGGTGACAGCGGGGGGGATGAATGAGCAGTTCTTC.

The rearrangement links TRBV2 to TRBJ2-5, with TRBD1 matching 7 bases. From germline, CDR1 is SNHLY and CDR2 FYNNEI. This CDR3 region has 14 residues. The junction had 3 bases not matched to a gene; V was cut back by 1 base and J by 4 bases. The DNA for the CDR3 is TGTGCCAGCAGTGAAGAGGGGGCGTTAGAGACCCAGTACTTC. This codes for CASSEEGALETQYF.

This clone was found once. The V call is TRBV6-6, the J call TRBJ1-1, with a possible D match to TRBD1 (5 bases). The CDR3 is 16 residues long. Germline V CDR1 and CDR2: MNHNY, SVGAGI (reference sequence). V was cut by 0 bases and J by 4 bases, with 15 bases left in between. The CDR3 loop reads CASSYSGGGAGTEAFF. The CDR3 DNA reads TGTGCCAGCAGTTACTCGGGGGGGGGTGCGGGCACTGAAGCTTTCTTT.

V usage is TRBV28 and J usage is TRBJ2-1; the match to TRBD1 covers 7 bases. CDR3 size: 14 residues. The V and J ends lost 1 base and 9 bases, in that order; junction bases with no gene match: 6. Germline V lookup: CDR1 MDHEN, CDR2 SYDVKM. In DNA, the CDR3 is TGTGCCAGCAGTTTATCGGGGACAGTCTCTGAGCAGTTCTTC. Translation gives CASSLSGTVSEQFF.

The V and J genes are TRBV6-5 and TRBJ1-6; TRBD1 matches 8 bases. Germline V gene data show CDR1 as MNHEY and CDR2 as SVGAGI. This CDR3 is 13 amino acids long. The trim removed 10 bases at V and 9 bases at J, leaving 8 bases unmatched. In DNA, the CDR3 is TGTGCCACCTTCACAGGGGGGGGTTCACCCCTCCACTTT. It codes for CATFTGGGSPLHF.

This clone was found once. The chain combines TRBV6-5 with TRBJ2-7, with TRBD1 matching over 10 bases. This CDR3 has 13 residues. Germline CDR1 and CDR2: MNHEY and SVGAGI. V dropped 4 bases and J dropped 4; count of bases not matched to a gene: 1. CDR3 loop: CASSWDRGYEQYF. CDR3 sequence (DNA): TGTGCCAGCAGTTGGGACAGGGGATACGAGCAGTACTTC.

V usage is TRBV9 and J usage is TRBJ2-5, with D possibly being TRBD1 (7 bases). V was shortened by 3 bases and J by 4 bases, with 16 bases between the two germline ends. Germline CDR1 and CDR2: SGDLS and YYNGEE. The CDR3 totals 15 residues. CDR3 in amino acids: CASSGSGGGAETQYF. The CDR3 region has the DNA TGTGCCAGCAGCGGGTCAGGAGGGGGCGCAGAGACCCAGTACTTC.